This TCR beta chain was recorded in a study of blood T cells in healthy people across ages. On the study more broadly: Capturing about one barcoded beta molecule per two T cells was achieved by template switching.

Primers used in a second PCR of about 7 to 12 cycles were a sample-barcoded 5' primer and a J-beta primer mix. Individual samples furnished no less than 2.5 million CDR3-containing paired-end reads apiece. TCRdb used MiXCR to reprocess the 5' RACE reads, holding one entry per CDR3 protein. The sample records some 640,000 distinct CDR3 sequences, 45% to 50% being singletons. As for this clonotype: As yet, its antigen is unknown.

CDR3 length: 14 residues. Unmatched junction bases numbered 7, after V lost 4 bases and J lost 4 bases. CDR1 and CDR2 from the germline V gene are SGHDT and YYEEEE. Points from the study as a whole: Diversity figures based on one million T cells were deemed too low. PBMCs went unsorted, and a conclusive naive versus antigen-experienced comparison was therefore prevented.

The sequencing sample was made of blood. This chain links TRBV5-6 with TRBJ2-5; TRBD1 aligns across 7 bases. The clonotype comes from a woman in her fifties or sixties in good health. CDR3 loop: CASSVWDRGETQYF. CDR3 sequence (DNA): TGTGCCAGCAGCGTATGGGACAGAGGAGAGACCCAGTACTTC.